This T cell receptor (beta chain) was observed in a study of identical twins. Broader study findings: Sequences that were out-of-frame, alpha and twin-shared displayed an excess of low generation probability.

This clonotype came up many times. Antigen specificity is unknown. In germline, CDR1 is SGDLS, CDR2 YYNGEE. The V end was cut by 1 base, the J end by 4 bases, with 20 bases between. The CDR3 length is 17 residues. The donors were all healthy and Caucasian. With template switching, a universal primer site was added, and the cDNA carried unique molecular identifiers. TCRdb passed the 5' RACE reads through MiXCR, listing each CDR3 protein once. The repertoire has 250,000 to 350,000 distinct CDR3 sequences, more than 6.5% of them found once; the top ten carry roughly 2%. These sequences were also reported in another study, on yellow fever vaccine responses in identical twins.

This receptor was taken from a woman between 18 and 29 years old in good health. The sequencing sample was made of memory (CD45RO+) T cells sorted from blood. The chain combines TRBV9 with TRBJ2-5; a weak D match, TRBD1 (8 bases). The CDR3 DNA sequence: TGTGCCAGCAGCGTATTTCCCCGGGAGGACAGGGTAGAGACCCAGTACTTC. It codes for CASSVFPREDRVETQYF.